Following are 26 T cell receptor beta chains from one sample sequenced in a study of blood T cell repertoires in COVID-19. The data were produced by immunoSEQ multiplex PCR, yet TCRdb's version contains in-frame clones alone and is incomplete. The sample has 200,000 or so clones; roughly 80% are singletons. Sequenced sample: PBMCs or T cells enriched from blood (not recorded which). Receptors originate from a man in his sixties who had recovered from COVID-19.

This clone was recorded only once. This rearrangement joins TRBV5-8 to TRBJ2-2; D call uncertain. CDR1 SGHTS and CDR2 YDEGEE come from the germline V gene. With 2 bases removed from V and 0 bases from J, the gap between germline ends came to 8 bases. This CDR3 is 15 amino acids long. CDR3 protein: CASSLNGPNTGELFF. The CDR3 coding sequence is TGTGCCAGCAGCTTAAACGGTCCGAACACCGGGGAGCTGTTTTTT.

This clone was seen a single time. CDR3 sequence: CASSKRRPREYGYTF. CDR3 DNA: TGTGCCAGCAGCAAAAGGAGGCCCCGGGAGTATGGCTACACCTTC. This chain uses TRBV21-1 with TRBJ1-2. TRBV21-1 is given as a pseudogene. There are 15 residues in the CDR3.

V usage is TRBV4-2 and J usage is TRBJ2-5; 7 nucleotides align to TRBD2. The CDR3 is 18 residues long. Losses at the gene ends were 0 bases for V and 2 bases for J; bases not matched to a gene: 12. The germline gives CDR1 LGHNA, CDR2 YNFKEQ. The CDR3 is CASSQEVGSAGKQETQYF. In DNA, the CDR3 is TGTGCCAGCAGCCAAGAAGTGGGATCAGCGGGGAAACAAGAGACCCAGTACTTC.

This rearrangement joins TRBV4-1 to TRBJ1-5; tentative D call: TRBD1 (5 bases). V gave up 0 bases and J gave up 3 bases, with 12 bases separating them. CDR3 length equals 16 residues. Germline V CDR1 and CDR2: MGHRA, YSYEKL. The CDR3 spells CASSQEIGVNNQPQHF. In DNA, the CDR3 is TGCGCCAGCAGCCAAGAGATAGGGGTGAACAATCAGCCCCAGCATTTT.

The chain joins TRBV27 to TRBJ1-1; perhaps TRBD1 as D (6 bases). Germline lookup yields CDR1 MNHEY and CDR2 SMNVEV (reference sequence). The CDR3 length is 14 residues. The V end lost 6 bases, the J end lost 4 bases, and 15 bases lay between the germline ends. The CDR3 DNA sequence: TGTGCCAGCAGGAACAGGGATGCGAGCACTGAAGCTTTCTTT. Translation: CASRNRDASTEAFF.

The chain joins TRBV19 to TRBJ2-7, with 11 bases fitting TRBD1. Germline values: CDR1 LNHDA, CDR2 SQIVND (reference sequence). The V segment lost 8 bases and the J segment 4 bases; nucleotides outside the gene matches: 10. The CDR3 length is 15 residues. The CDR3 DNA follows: TGTGCCAGTGCGGACCCCGGGACAGGGGGGTACGAGCAGTACTTC. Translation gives CASADPGTGGYEQYF.

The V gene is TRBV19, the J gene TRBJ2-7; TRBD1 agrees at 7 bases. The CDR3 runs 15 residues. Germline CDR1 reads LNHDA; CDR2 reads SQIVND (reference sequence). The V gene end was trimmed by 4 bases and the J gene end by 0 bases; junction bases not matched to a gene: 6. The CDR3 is CASSTTWDSSYEQYF. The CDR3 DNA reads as TGTGCCAGTAGTACTACCTGGGACAGCTCCTACGAGCAGTACTTC.

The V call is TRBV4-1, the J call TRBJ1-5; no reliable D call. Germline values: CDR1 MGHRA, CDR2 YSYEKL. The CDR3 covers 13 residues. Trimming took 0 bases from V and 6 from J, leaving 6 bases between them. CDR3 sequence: CASSQDGGQPQHF. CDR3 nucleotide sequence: TGCGCCAGCAGCCAAGATGGCGGTCAGCCCCAGCATTTT.

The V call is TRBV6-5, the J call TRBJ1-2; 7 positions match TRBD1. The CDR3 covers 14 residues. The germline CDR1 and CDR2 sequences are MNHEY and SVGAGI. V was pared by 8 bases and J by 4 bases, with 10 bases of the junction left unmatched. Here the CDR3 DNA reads TGTGCCAGCTCCGATACTACAGGGGTCTATGGCTACACCTTC. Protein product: CASSDTTGVYGYTF.

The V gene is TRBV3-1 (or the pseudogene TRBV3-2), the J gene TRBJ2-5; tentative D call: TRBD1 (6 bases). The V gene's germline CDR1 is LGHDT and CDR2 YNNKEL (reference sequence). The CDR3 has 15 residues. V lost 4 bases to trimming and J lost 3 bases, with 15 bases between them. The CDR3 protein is CASSPTQDRKETQYF. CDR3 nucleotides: TGTGCCAGCAGCCCTACTCAGGACAGAAAAGAGACCCAGTACTTC.

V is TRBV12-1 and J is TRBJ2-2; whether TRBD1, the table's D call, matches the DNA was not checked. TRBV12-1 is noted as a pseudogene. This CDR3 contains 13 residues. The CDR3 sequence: CASSDSCTGELFF. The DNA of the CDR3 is TGTGCCAGCAGCGACAGTTGCACCGGGGAGCTGTTTTTT.

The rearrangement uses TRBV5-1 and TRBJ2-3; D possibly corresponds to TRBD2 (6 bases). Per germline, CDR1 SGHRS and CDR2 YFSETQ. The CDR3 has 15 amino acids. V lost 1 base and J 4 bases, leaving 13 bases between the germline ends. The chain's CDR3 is CASSLQMREADTQYF. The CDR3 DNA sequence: TGCGCCAGCAGCTTGCAGATGCGGGAAGCAGATACGCAGTATTTT.

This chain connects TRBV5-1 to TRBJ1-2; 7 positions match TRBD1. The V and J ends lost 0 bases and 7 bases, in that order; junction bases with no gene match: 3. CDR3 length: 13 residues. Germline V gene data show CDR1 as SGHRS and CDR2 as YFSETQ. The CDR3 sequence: CASSLGQGGGYTF. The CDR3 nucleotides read TGCGCCAGCAGCTTGGGACAGGGTGGTGGCTACACCTTC.

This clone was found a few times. Here the CDR3 reads CASSRGVSTDTQYF. The CDR3 DNA reads as TGTGCCAGCAGCAGGGGGGTAAGCACAGATACGCAGTATTTT. The chain joins TRBV21-1 to TRBJ2-3; TRBD2, the table's D call, lacks a check against the DNA. TRBV21-1 counts as a pseudogene. The CDR3 covers 14 residues.

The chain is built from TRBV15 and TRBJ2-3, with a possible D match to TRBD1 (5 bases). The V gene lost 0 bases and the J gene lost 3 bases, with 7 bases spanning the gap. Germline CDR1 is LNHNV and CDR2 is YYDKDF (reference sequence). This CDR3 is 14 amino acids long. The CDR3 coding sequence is TGTGCCACCAGCAGAGACCCAGGGACAGATACGCAGTATTTT. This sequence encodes CATSRDPGTDTQYF. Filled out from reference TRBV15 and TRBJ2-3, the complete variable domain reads DAMVIQNPRYQVTQFGKPVTLSCSQTLNHNVMYWYQQKSSQAPKLLFHYYDKDFNNEADTPDNFQSRRPNTSFCFLDIRSPGLGDTAMYLCATSRDPGTDTQYFGPGTRLTVL.

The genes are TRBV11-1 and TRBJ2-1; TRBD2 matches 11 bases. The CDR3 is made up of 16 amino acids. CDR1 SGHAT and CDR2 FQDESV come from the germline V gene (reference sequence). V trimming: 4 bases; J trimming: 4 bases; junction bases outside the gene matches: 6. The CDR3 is CASSSPGLAVYNEQFF. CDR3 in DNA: TGTGCCAGCAGCTCCCCGGGACTAGCGGTATACAATGAGCAGTTCTTC.

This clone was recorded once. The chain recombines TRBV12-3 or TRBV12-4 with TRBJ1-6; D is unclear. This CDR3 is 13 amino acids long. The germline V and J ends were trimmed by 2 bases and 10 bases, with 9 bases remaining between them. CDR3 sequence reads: CASSLQVGSPLHF. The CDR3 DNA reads TGTGCCAGCAGTTTACAAGTCGGGTCACCCCTCCACTTT.

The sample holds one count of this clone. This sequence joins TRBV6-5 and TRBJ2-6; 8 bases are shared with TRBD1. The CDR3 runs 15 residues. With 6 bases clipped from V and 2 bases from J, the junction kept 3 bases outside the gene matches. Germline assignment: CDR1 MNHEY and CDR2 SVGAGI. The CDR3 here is CASRSTGAGANVLTF. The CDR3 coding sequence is TGTGCCAGCAGGTCGACAGGGGCTGGGGCCAACGTCCTGACTTTC.

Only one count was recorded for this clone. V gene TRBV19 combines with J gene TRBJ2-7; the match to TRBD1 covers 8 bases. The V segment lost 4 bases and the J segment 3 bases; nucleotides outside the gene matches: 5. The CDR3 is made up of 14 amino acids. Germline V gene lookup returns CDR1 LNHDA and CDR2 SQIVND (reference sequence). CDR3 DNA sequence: TGTGCCAGTAGTACCCAGACAGGGGTCTACGAGCAGTACTTC. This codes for CASSTQTGVYEQYF.

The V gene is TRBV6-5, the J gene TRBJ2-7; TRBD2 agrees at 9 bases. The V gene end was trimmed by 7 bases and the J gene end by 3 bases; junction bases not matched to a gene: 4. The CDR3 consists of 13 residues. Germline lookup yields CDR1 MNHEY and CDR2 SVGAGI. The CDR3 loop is CASNLAGNYEQYF. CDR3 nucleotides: TGTGCCAGCAACCTAGCGGGGAACTACGAGCAGTACTTC.

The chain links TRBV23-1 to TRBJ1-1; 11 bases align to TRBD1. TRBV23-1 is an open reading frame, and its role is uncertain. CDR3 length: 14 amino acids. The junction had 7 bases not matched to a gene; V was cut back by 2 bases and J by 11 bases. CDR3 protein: CASSQPGTGGVAFF. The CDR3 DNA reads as TGCGCCAGCAGTCAACCTGGGACAGGGGGGGTCGCTTTCTTT.

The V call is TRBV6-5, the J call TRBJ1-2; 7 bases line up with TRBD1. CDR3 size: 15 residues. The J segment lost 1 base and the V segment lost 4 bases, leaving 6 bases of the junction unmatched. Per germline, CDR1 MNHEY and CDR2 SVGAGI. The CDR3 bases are TGTGCCAGCAGTTCGGCCGGGACAGATAACTATGGCTACACCTTC. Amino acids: CASSSAGTDNYGYTF.

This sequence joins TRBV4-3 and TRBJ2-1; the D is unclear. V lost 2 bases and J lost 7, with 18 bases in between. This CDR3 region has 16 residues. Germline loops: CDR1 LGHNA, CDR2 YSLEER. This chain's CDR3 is CASSQLRRLLGNEQFF. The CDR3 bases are TGCGCCAGCAGCCAACTTAGACGGCTACTCGGGAATGAGCAGTTCTTC.

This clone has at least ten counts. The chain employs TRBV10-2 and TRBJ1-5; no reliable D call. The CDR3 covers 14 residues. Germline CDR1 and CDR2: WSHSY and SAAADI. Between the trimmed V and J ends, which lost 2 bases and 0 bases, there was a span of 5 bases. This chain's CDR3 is CASSEVGSNQPQHF. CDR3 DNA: TGCGCCAGCAGTGAGGTCGGTAGCAATCAGCCCCAGCATTTT.

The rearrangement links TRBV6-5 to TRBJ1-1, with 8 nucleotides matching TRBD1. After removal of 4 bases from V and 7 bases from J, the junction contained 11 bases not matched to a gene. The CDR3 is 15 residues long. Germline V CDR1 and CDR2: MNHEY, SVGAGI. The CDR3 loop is CASSLLDRGKGEAFF. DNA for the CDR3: TGTGCCAGCAGTTTACTCGACAGGGGAAAAGGTGAAGCTTTCTTT.

CDR3 residues: CSASRWTGRTTNEKLFF. In DNA form, the CDR3 reads TGCAGTGCTAGTCGTTGGACAGGGCGAACAACTAATGAAAAACTGTTTTTT. The chain joins TRBV20-1 to TRBJ1-4; 8 bases line up with TRBD1. V lost 3 bases and J lost 0; bases outside the gene matches: 9. The CDR3 runs 17 residues. CDR1 is DFQATT, CDR2 SNEGSKA, per germline (reference sequence).